Following are 17 T cell receptor beta chains from one sample sequenced in a study of PD-L1 blockade in urothelial cancer. As to time point: peripheral blood 6 weeks after treatment start. Libraries were prepared by immunoSEQ multiplex PCR; TCRdb keeps only in-frame clonotypes and omits some of them. The sample carries over 70,000 clones, roughly 80% recorded once. The starting material was PBMCs, obtained around atezolizumab (anti-PD-L1) treatment. These receptors were taken from a man between 65 and 85 years old with urothelial cancer.

The CDR3 spells CASSPGAGSNEKLFF. The CDR3 nucleotides are TGTGCCAGCTCACCAGGGGCAGGGTCAAATGAAAAACTGTTTTTT. The chain links TRBV18 to TRBJ1-4; D might be TRBD1 (5 bases). The CDR3 extends over 15 amino acids. V lost 2 bases and J lost 5, with 12 bases in between. Germline-derived CDR1 and CDR2 are KGHSH and LQKENI.

Turning to this clone: The junction shows a germline mismatch at one end, possibly a read error. The V gene is TRBV5-1, the J gene TRBJ2-3; D gene ambiguous. Germline V gives CDR1 SGHRS, CDR2 YFSETQ. There are 14 residues in the CDR3. CDR3 protein: CASSLYYSIDTQYF. CDR3 DNA: TGCGCCAGCAGCTTGTATTACAGCATAGATACGCAGTATTTT.

The J gene is TRBJ2-3, the V gene TRBV5-1; D might be TRBD1 (5 bases). V dropped 1 base and J dropped 0 bases, with 6 bases sitting between them. Germline V gene sequence: CDR1 SGHRS, CDR2 YFSETQ. The CDR3 totals 14 residues. The CDR3 nucleotides read TGCGCCAGCAGCTTGCAGGGTAGCACAGATACGCAGTATTTT. As protein: CASSLQGSTDTQYF.

The V gene is TRBV29-1, the J gene TRBJ1-1; D gene unclear. V shed 7 bases and J shed 4 bases, with 16 bases lying between them. This CDR3 contains 13 residues. Germline lookup yields CDR1 SQVTM and CDR2 ANQGSEA. CDR3 nucleotides: TGCAGCGCCGGGGAGGGAGGCAGCACTGAAGCTTTCTTT. As protein: CSAGEGGSTEAFF.

The chain joins TRBV6-1 to TRBJ1-5, with no clear D. The CDR3 has 12 residues. Per the germline V gene, CDR1 is MNHNS and CDR2 is SASEGT. Trimming took 6 bases from V and 6 from J, leaving 9 bases between them. The CDR3 reads CASSPLGQPQHF. For the CDR3, the DNA is TGTGCCAGCAGCCCTCTAGGTCAGCCCCAGCATTTT.

The chain carries TRBV14 and TRBJ1-3; 7 nucleotides align to TRBD1. The CDR3 length is 15 residues. Germline V lookup: CDR1 SGHDN, CDR2 FVKESK. Germline trimming cut 2 bases from V and 3 bases from J; bases unmatched to any gene: 4. The CDR3 here is CASSQRGGDGNTIYF. CDR3 coding DNA: TGTGCCAGCAGCCAAAGAGGGGGCGATGGAAACACCATATATTTT.

The chain couples TRBV29-1 to TRBJ2-7, with 8 nucleotides matching TRBD1. The CDR3 totals 12 residues. J lost 5 bases, V lost 6 bases, and 6 bases had no gene match. Per the germline V gene, CDR1 is SQVTM and CDR2 is ANQGSEA. CDR3 DNA: TGCAGCGTACACAGGGGGAGCCACGAGCAGTACTTC. Translating gives CSVHRGSHEQYF.

The J gene is TRBJ1-6, the V gene TRBV9; 7 bases are a match to TRBD1. The germline V gene has CDR1 SGDLS and CDR2 YYNGEE. The CDR3 is 19 residues long. Trimming cost V 0 bases and J 10 bases; bases outside gene matches: 19. In nucleotides, the CDR3 is TGTGCCAGCAGCGTAGATGGTGGTTTTCGACAGGGTCTACTATCACCCCTCCACTTT. Translating gives CASSVDGGFRQGLLSPLHF.

The chain carries TRBV27 and TRBJ2-1; 8 bases are shared with TRBD1. Germline CDR1 and CDR2: MNHEY and SMNVEV (reference sequence). The CDR3 runs to 14 residues. Unmatched junction bases numbered 9, after V lost 5 bases and J lost 9 bases. CDR3: CASSPKTGGGEQFF. Here the CDR3 DNA reads TGTGCCAGCAGTCCGAAAACAGGGGGTGGTGAGCAGTTCTTC.

The rearrangement joins TRBV4-2 to TRBJ2-5; possibly TRBD2 for D (6 bases). In germline, CDR1 is LGHNA, CDR2 YNFKEQ. V gave up 0 bases and J gave up 2 bases, with 16 bases separating them. This CDR3 has 17 residues. As DNA, the CDR3 is TGTGCCAGCAGCCAAGATAGCAGCGGGTCACCACAAGAGACCCAGTACTTC. Its translation: CASSQDSSGSPQETQYF.

The rearrangement joins TRBV7-9 to TRBJ2-3; D remains unclear. Germline V gene lookup returns CDR1 SEHNR and CDR2 FQNEAQ (reference sequence). The CDR3 contains 17 residues. Trimming took off 1 base at V and 7 bases at J, with 21 bases between the two ends. CDR3 protein: CASSLVPMRHPLNTQYF. The CDR3 bases are TGTGCCAGCAGCTTAGTACCGATGAGGCATCCACTGAATACGCAGTATTTT. The whole variable domain, filled in from reference TRBV7-9 and TRBJ2-3, reads DTGVSQNPRHKITKRGQNVTFRCDPISEHNRLYWYRQTLGQGPEFLTYFQNEAQLEKSRLLSDRFSAERPKGSFSTLEIQRTEQGDSAMYLCASSLVPMRHPLNTQYFGPGTRLTVL.

This clone showed up just a few times. The chain is built from TRBV5-4 and TRBJ2-3, with TRBD2 matching 7 bases. V shed 2 bases, J shed 1 base, and the junction held 4 bases outside the gene matches. Germline CDR1 SGHNT, CDR2 YYREEE (reference sequence). This CDR3 has 15 amino acids. The CDR3 DNA sequence: TGTGCCAGCAGCTTCCCCACTAGCGGCACAGATACGCAGTATTTT. Amino acids: CASSFPTSGTDTQYF.

The sample holds a few counts of this clone. This chain connects TRBV5-1 to TRBJ2-5, with 7 bases matching TRBD2. CDR3 length: 15 amino acids. Per germline, CDR1 SGHRS and CDR2 YFSETQ. V lost 1 base, J lost 1 base, and 4 bases stayed unmatched. As DNA, the CDR3 is TGCGCCAGCAGCTTGAGTGGGAGGGCCCAAGAGACCCAGTACTTC. It codes for CASSLSGRAQETQYF.

This clone has just one count. The chain employs TRBV4-1 and TRBJ2-7, with 7 positions matching TRBD2. V lost 0 bases, J lost 2 bases, and 4 bases stayed unmatched. Germline loops: CDR1 MGHRA, CDR2 YSYEKL. This CDR3 contains 15 residues. CDR3 nucleotides: TGCGCCAGCAGCCAAGAATGGGCGGGAGCCTACGAGCAGTACTTC. This encodes CASSQEWAGAYEQYF.

This sequence joins TRBV10-3 and TRBJ2-5, with D possibly being TRBD2 (6 bases). This CDR3 has 15 amino acids. Trimming took off 0 bases at V and 5 bases at J, with 13 bases between the two ends. In germline, CDR1 is ENHRY, CDR2 SYGVKD. The CDR3, as DNA: TGTGCCATCAGTGAGTCGGCAGGAGGAGGGGAGACCCAGTACTTC. Translating gives CAISESAGGGETQYF.

This clone was seen a single time. The V gene is TRBV19, the J gene TRBJ1-5, with TRBD1 matching over 12 bases. Germline V gene sequence: CDR1 LNHDA, CDR2 SQIVND (reference sequence). V lost 6 bases, J lost 6 bases, and 3 bases stayed unmatched. CDR3 length equals 14 residues. Here the CDR3 DNA reads TGTGCCAGTAGCGGGACAGGGGGCACTCAGCCCCAGCATTTT. Residues: CASSGTGGTQPQHF.

This clone was picked up a small number of times. V is TRBV29-1 and J is TRBJ1-5; the D gene is possibly TRBD1 (6 bases). Trimming took off 6 bases at V and 0 bases at J, with 12 bases between the two ends. This CDR3 is 14 amino acids long. The germline CDR1 and CDR2 sequences are SQVTM and ANQGSEA. CDR3 loop: CSVTQGYSNQPQHF. The CDR3 coding sequence is TGCAGCGTCACACAGGGCTATAGCAATCAGCCCCAGCATTTT. Together with reference TRBV29-1 and TRBJ1-5, the CDR3 gives the full variable domain: SAVISQKPSRDICQRGTSLTIQCQVDSQVTMMFWYRQQPGQSLTLIATANQGSEATYESGFVIDKFPISRPNLTFSTLTVSNMSPEDSSIYLCSVTQGYSNQPQHFGDGTRLSIL.